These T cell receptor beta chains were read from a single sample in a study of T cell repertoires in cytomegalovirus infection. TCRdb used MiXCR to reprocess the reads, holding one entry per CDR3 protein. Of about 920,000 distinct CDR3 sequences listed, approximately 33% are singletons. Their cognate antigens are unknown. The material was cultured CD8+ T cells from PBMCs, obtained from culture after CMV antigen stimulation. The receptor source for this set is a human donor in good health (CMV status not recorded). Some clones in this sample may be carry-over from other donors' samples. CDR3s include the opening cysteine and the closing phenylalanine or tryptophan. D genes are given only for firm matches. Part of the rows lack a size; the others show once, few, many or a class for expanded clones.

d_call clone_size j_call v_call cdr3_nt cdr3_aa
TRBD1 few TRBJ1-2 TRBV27 TGTGCCAGCATAGGGGGACAGGACTATGGCTACACCTTC CASIGGQDYGYTF
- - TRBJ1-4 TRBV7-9 TGTGCCAGCAGTAGCCGGACCCAAGAAAAACTGTTTTTT CASSSRTQEKLFF
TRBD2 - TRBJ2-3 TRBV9 TGTGCCAGCAGCGTAAAGCAGCGGGGGGGCCTCGGCGCAGATACGCAGTATTTT CASSVKQRGGLGADTQYF
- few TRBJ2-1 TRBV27 TGTGCCAGCAGTTTATTCTCCCTTGGGGCTTCCTACAATGAGCAGTTCTTC CASSLFSLGASYNEQFF
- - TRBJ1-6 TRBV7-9 TGTGCCAGCAGGCCAAGCTCCTATAATTCACCCCTCCACTTT CASRPSSYNSPLHF
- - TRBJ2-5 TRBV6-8 TGTGCCAGCAGTTACTCCAGTGGACAAGAGACCCAGTACTTC CASSYSSGQETQYF
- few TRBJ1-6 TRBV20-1 TGCAGTGCTAGAGAAATTCAACCCACACTAAGGGATTCCTTCAAAAGGTCACCCCTCCACTTT CSAREIQPTLRDSFKRSPLHF
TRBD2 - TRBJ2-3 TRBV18 TGTGCCAGCTCGTACGACGGGGGGTTCCTCACAGATACGCAGTATTTT CASSYDGGFLTDTQYF
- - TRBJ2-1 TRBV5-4 TGTGCCAGCAGCTTCATGGACGGATATAACAATGAGCAGTTCTTC CASSFMDGYNNEQFF
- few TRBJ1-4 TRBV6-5 TGTGCCAGCAGTATCGCAGGGTTAAAGGAAAAACTGTTTTTT CASSIAGLKEKLFF
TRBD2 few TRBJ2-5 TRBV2 TGTGCCAGCAGTGATACGGGACTAGCGGGGGACAGGGAGACCCAGTACTTC CASSDTGLAGDRETQYF
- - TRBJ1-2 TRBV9 TGTGCCAGCAGGGACATCTCTTCGTATGGCTACACCTTC CASRDISSYGYTF
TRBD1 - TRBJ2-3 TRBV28 TGTGCCAGCAGTTTACCCCCACAGGGGCCTAGCACAGATACGCAGTATTTT CASSLPPQGPSTDTQYF
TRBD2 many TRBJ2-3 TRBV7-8 TGTGCCAGCAGCTTAGGGACACTAGCGGAAAACACAGATACGCAGTATTTT CASSLGTLAENTDTQYF
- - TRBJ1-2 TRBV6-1 TGTGCCAGCAGTGAAAATTGGCAGTGGATGAGGACTAACTATGGCTACACCTTC CASSENWQWMRTNYGYTF
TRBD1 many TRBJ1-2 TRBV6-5 TGTGCCAGCAGTTACTCGATTAACACAGGGGCCACCGGGGGCTACACCTTC CASSYSINTGATGGYTF
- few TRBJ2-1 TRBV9 TGTGCCAGCAGCGACAACAGGGCGACCTACAATGAGCAGTTCTTC CASSDNRATYNEQFF
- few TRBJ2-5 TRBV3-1 TGTGCCAGCAGCCACCCCAGGGGAGGCGGCGAGACCCAGTACTTC CASSHPRGGGETQYF
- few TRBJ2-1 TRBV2 TGTGCCAGCATTCTGACAGGAAGCTCCTACAATGAGCAGTTCTTC CASILTGSSYNEQFF
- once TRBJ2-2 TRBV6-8 TGTGCCAGCAGTTACCAGGGACCGGCGACCGGGGAGCTGTTTTTT CASSYQGPATGELFF
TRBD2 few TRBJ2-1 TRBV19 TGTGCCAGTAGTCTCCCGGGGGGGCCGAGTGAGCAGTTCTTC CASSLPGGPSEQFF
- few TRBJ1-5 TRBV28 TGTGCCAGCAGGTTCAGGGAGGTCGGCAATCAGCCCCAGCATTTT CASRFREVGNQPQHF
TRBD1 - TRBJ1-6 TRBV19 TGTGCCAGTAGTAGGGGACAGGGGAGAAATTCACCCCTCCACTTT CASSRGQGRNSPLHF
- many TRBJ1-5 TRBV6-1 TGTGCCAGCAGTAACATCCATAGCAATCAGCCCCAGCATTTT CASSNIHSNQPQHF
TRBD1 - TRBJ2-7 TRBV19 TGTGCCAGTAGTCTGACAGGGGTCGAGCAGTACTTC CASSLTGVEQYF
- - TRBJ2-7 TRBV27 TGTGCCAGCACTCCCGTTGGCGGGGGCCGGTACGAGCAGTACTTC CASTPVGGGRYEQYF
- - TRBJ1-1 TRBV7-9 TGTGCCAGCAGCCCCCGTGAAGGGGAGACGAAAGCTTTCTTT CASSPREGETKAFF